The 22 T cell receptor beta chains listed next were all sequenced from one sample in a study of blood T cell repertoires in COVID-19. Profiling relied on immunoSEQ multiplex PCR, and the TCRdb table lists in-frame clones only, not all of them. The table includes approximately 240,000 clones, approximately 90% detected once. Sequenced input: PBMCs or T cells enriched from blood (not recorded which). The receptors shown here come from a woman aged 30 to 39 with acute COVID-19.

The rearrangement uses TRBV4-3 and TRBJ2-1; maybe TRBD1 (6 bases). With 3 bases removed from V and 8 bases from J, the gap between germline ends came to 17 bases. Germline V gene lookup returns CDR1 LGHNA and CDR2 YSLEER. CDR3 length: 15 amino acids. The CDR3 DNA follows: TGCGCCAGCAGCCATGGGACATATACTCGTGATGAGCAGTTCTTC. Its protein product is CASSHGTYTRDEQFF.

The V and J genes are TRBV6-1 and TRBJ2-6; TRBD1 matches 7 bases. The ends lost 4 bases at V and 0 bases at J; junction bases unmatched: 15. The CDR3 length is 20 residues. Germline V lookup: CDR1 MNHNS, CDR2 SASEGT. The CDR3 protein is CASSGYMTGFRLSGANVLTF. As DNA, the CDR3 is TGTGCCAGCAGTGGGTACATGACAGGGTTTCGTCTCTCTGGGGCCAACGTCCTGACTTTC.

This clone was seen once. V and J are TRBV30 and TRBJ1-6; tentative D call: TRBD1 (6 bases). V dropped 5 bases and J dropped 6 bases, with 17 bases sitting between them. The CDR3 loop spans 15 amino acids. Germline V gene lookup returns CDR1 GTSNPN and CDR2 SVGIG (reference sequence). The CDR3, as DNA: TGTGCCTGGTCGAGGACAGTGTTTCTTAATTCACCCCTCCACTTT. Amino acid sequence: CAWSRTVFLNSPLHF.

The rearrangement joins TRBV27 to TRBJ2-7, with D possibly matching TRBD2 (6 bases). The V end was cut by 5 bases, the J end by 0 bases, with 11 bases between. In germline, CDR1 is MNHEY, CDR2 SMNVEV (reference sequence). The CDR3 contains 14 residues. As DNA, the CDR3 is TGTGCCAGCAGTCCGGGGGTGAGCTCCTACGAGCAGTACTTC. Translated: CASSPGVSSYEQYF.

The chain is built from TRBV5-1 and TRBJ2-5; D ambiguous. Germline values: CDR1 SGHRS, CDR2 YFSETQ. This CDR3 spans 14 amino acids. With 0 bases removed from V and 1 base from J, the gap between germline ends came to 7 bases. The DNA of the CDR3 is TGCGCCAGCAGCTTGGTTCAGTTCCAAGAGACCCAGTACTTC. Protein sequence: CASSLVQFQETQYF.

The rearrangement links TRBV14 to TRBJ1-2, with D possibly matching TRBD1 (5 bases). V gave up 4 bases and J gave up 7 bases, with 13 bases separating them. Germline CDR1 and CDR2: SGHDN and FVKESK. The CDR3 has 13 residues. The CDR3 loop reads CASSPPGTSGYTF. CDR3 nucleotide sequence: TGTGCCAGCAGCCCACCCGGGACTAGTGGCTACACCTTC. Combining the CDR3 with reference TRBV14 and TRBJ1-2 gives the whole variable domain EAGVTQFPSHSVIEKGQTVTLRCDPISGHDNLYWYRRVMGKEIKFLLHFVKESKQDESGMPNNRFLAERTGGTYSTLKVQPAELEDSGVYFCASSPPGTSGYTFGSGTRLTVV.

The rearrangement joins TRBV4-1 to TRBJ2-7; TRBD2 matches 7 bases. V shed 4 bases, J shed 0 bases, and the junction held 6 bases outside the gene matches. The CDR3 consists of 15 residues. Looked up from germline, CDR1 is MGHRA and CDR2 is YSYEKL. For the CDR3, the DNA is TGCGCCAGCAGCCCTGGGGGAGGGAGCTCCTACGAGCAGTACTTC. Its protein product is CASSPGGGSSYEQYF.

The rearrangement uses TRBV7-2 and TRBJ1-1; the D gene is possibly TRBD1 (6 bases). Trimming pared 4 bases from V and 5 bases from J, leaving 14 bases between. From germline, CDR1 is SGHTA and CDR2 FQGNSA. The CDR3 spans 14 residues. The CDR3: CASSSTGSWTEAFF. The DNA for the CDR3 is TGTGCCAGCAGCTCGACAGGTTCGTGGACTGAAGCTTTCTTT.

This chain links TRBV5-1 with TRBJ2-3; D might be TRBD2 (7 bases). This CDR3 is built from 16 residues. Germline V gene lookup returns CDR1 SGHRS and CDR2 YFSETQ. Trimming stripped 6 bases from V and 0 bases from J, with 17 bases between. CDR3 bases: TGCGCCAGCAACCCTGGGGGGGCTAGGAGCACAGATACGCAGTATTTT. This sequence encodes CASNPGGARSTDTQYF.

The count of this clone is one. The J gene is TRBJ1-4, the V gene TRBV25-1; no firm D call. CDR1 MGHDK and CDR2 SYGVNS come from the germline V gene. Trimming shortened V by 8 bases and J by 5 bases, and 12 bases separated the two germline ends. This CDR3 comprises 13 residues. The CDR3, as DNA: TGTGCCAGCCAACGGCCGGGGAATGAAAAACTGTTTTTT. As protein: CASQRPGNEKLFF.

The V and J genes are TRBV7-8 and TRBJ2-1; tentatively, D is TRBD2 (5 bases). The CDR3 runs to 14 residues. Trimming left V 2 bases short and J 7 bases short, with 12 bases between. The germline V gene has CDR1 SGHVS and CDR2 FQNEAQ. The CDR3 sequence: CASSLRGAGNEQFF. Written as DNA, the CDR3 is TGTGCCAGCAGCTTACGGGGAGCCGGTAATGAGCAGTTCTTC.

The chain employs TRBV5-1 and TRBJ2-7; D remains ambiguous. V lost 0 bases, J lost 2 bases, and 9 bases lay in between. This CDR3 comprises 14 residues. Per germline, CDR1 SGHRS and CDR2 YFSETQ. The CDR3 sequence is CASSLAGSTYEQYF. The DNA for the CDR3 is TGCGCCAGCAGCTTGGCCGGGTCCACCTACGAGCAGTACTTC.

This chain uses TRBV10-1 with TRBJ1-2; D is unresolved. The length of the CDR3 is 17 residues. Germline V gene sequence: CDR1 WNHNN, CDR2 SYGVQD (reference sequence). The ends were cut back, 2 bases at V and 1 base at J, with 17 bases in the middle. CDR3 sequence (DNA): TGCGCCAGCAGTGAGGGTAAGACTAAGTTTCTTAACTATGGCTACACCTTC. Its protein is CASSEGKTKFLNYGYTF.

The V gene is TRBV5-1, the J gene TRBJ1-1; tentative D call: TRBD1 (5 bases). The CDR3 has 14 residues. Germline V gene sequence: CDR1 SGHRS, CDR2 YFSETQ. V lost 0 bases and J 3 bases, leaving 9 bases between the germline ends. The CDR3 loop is CASSLADTYTEAFF. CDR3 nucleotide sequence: TGCGCCAGCAGCTTGGCGGACACTTACACTGAAGCTTTCTTT. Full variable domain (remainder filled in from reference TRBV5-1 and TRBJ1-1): KAGVTQTPRYLIKTRGQQVTLSCSPISGHRSVSWYQQTPGQGLQFLFEYFSETQRNKGNFPGRFSGRQFSNSRSEMNVSTLELGDSALYLCASSLADTYTEAFFGQGTRLTVV.

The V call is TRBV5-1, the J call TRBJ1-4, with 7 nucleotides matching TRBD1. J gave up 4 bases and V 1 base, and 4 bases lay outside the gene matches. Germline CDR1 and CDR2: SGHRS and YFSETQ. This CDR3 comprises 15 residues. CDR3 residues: CASSLSTGFNEKLFF. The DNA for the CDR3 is TGCGCCAGCAGCTTGTCGACAGGGTTTAATGAAAAACTGTTTTTT.

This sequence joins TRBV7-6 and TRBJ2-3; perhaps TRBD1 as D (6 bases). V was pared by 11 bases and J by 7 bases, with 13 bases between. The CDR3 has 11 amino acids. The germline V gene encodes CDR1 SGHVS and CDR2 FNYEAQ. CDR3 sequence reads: CAGGSGYTQYF. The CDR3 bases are TGTGCCGGGGGCTCGGGATATACGCAGTATTTT.

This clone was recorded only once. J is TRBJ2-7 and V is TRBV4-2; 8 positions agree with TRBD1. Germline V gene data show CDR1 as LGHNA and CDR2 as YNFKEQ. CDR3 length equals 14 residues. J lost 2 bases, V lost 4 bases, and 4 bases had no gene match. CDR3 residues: CASSRPDRAYEQYF. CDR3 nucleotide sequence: TGTGCCAGCAGCCGTCCGGACAGGGCCTACGAGCAGTACTTC.

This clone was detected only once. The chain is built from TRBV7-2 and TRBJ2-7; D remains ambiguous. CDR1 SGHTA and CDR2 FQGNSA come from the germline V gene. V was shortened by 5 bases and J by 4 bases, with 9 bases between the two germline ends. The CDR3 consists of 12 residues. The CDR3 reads CASSPSRYEQYF. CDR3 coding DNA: TGTGCCAGCAGCCCTTCGCGTTACGAGCAGTACTTC.

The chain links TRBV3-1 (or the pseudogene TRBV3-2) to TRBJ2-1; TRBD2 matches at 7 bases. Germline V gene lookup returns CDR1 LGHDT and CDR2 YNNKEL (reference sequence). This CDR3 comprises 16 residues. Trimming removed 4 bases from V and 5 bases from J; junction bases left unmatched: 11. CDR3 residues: CASSPLLAPSDNEQFF. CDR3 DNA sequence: TGTGCCAGCAGCCCACTACTAGCGCCTTCTGACAATGAGCAGTTCTTC.

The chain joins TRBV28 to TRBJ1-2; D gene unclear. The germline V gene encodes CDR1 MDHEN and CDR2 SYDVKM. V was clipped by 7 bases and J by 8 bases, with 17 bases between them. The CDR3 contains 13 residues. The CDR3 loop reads CASKSSSYSGYTF. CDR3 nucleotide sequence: TGTGCCAGCAAATCTAGTTCTTACTCCGGCTACACCTTC.

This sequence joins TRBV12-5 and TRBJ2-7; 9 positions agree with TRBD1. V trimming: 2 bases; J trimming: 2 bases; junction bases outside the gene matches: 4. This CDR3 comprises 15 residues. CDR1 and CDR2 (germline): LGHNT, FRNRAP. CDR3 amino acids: CASGLSGTGTYEQYF. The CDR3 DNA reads TGTGCTAGTGGTTTGAGTGGGACAGGGACCTACGAGCAGTACTTC.

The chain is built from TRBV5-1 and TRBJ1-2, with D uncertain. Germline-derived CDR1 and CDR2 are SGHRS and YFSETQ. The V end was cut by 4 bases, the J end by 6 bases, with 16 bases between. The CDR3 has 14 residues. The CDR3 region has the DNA TGCGCCAGCAGCACCGAGAGGGCGGCGAATGGCTACACCTTC. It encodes CASSTERAANGYTF.